This note documents a single T cell receptor (beta chain) sequence. The CDR3 runs to 14 residues. Looked up from germline, CDR1 is SGDLS and CDR2 is YYNGEE. Trimming at V came to 1 base and at J to 8 bases, leaving 8 bases not matched to a gene. This entry is derived from a study of blood T cell repertoires in COVID-19. Study-wide background: There were acute and convalescent COVID-19 samples, and they came from the United States, Italy and Spain. The cDNA or gDNA used as material had been derived from T cells, B-cell-depleted T cells, or PBMCs.

In the authors' workflow: Amplification of reference gene primers provided the estimated nucleated cell counts. Sequenced by immunoSEQ multiplex PCR; TCRdb stores in-frame clones only, minus some. Clone size and the V and J calls come from that table; the DNA yielded D and trimming. The table includes more than 300,000 clones, about four fifths detected once. The chain combines TRBV9 with TRBJ1-2; TRBD1 agrees at 7 bases. This TCR came from a woman in her forties or fifties with acute or convalescent COVID-19. Input material: peripheral blood. For the CDR3, the DNA is TGTGCCAGCAGCGTAAGGGACAGCGGTCGGGGCTACACCTTC. Protein sequence: CASSVRDSGRGYTF.